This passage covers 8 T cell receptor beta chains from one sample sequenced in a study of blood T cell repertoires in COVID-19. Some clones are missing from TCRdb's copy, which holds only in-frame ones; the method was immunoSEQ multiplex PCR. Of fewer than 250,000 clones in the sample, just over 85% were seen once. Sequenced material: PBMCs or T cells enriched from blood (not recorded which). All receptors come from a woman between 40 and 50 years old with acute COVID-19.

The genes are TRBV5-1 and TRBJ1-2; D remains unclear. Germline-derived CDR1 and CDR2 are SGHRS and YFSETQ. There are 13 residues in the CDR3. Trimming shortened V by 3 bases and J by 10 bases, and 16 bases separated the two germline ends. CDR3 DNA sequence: TGCGCCAGCAGCTCGGACGCCCCGGAGGACTACACCTTC. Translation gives CASSSDAPEDYTF.

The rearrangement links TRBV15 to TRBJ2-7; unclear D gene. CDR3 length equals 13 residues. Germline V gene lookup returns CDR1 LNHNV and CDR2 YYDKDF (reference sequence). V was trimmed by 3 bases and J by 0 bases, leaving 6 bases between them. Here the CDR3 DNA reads TGTGCCACCAGCAGGACTGGCTCCTACGAGCAGTACTTC. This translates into CATSRTGSYEQYF.

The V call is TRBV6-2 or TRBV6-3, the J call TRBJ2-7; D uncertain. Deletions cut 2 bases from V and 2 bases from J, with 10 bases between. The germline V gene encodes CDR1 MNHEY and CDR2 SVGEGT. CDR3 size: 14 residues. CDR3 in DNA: TGTGCCAGCAGTTACGGGCCTCCTCCCTACGAGCAGTACTTC. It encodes CASSYGPPPYEQYF.

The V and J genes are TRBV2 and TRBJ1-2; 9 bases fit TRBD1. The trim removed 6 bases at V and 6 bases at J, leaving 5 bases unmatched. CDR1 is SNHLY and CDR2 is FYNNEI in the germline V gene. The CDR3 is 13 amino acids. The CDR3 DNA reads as TGTGCCAGCAGACGACAGGGGGAGGATGGCTACACCTTC. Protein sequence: CASRRQGEDGYTF.

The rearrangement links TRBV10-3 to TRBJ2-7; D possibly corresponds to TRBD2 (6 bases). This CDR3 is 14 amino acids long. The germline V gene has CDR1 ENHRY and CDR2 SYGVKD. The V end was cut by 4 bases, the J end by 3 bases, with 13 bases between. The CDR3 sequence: CAISGGVVGYEQYF. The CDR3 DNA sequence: TGTGCCATCAGTGGGGGGGTAGTGGGCTACGAGCAGTACTTC.

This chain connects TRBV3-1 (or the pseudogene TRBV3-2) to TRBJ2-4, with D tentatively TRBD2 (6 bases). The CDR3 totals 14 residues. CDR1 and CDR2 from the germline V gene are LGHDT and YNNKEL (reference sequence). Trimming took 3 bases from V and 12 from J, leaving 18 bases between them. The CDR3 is CASSHRASVRTQYF. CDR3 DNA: TGTGCCAGCAGCCATCGGGCTAGCGTACGAACTCAGTACTTC.

The CDR3 is CASSPPTQGALTEAFF. The CDR3 bases are TGTGCCAGCTCACCACCCACGCAGGGGGCGTTAACTGAAGCTTTCTTT. The chain employs TRBV18 and TRBJ1-1, with 8 positions matching TRBD1. J gave up 5 bases and V 0 bases, and 8 bases lay outside the gene matches. Germline V gene lookup returns CDR1 KGHSH and CDR2 LQKENI. The CDR3 is made up of 16 amino acids.

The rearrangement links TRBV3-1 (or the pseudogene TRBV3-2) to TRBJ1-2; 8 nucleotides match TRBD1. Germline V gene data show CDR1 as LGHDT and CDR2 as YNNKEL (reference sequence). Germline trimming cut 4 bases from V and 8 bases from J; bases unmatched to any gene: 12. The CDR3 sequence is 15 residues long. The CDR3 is CASSPQVGTGEGYTF. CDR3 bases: TGTGCCAGCAGCCCGCAGGTAGGGACAGGAGAAGGCTACACCTTC.